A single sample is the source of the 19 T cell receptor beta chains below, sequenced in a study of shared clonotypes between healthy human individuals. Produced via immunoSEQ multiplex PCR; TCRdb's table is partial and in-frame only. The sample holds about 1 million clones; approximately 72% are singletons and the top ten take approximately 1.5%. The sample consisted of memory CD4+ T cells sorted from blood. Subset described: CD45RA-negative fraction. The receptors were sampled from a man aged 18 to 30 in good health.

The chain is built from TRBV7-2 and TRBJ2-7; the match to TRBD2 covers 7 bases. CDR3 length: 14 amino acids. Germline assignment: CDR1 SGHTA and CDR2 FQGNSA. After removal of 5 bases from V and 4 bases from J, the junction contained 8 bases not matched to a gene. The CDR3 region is CASSTWGGSYEQYF. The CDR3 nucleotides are TGTGCCAGCAGCACCTGGGGGGGTTCTTACGAGCAGTACTTC. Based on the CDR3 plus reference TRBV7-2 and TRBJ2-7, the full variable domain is GAGVSQSPSNKVTEKGKDVELRCDPISGHTALYWYRQSLGQGLEFLIYFQGNSAPDKSGLPSDRFSAERTGGSVSTLTIQRTQQEDSAVYLCASSTWGGSYEQYFGPGTRLTVT.

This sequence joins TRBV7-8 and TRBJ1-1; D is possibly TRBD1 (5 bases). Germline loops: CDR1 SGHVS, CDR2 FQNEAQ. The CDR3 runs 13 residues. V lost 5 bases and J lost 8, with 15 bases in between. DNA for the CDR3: TGTGCCAGCAGCATCGACAGCCTCTCAGAAGCTTTCTTT. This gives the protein CASSIDSLSEAFF.

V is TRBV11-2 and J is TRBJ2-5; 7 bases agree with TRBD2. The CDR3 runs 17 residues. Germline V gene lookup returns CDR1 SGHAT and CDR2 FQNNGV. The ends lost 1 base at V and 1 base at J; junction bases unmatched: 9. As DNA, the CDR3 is TGTGCCAGCAGCTTAGTGGGAGGGCTCTCCCCCCAAGAGACCCAGTACTTC. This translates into CASSLVGGLSPQETQYF.

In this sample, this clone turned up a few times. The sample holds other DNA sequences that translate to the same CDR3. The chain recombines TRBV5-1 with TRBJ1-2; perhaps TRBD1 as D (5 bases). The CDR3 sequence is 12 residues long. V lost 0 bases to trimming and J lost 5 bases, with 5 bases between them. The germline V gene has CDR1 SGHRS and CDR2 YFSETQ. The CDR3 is CASSLEGYGYTF. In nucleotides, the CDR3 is TGCGCCAGCAGCTTGGAGGGGTATGGCTACACCTTC.

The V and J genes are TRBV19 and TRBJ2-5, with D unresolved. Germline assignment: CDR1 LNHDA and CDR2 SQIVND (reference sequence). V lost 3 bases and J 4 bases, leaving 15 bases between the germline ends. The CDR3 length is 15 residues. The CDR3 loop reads CASSMIAAARETQYF. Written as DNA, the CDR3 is TGTGCCAGTAGTATGATAGCCGCCGCGAGAGAGACCCAGTACTTC.

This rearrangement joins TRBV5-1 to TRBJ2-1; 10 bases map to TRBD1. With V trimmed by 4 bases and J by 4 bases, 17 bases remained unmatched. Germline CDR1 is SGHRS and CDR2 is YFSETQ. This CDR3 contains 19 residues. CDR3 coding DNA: TGCGCCAGCAGCCTCCCGGGACAGGGGAGGGGAGGGCCATACAATGAGCAGTTCTTC. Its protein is CASSLPGQGRGGPYNEQFF.

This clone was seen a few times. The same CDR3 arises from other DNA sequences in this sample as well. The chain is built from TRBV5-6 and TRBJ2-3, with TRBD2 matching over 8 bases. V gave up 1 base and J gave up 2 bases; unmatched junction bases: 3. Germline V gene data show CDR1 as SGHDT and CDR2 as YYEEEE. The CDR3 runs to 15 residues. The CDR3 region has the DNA TGTGCCAGCAGCTTGCCGGGAGGGTTCACAGATACGCAGTATTTT. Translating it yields CASSLPGGFTDTQYF.

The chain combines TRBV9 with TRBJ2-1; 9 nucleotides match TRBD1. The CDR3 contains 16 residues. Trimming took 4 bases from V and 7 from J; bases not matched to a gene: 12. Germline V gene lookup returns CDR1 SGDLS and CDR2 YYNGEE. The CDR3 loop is CASSLQTGGAGNEQFF. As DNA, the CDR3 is TGTGCCAGCAGCCTCCAAACAGGGGGCGCGGGGAATGAGCAGTTCTTC.

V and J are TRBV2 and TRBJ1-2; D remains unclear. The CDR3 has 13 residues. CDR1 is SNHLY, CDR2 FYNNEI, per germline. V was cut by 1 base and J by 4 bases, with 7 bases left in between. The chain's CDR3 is CASSEGAAYGYTF. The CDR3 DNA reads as TGTGCCAGCAGTGAAGGGGCAGCCTATGGCTACACCTTC.

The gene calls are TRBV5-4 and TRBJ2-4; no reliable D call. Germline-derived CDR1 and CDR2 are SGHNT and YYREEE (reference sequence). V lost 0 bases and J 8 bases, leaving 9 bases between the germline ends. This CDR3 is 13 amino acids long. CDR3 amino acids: CASSLDGLDIQYF. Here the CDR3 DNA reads TGTGCCAGCAGCTTGGATGGGTTAGACATTCAGTACTTC.

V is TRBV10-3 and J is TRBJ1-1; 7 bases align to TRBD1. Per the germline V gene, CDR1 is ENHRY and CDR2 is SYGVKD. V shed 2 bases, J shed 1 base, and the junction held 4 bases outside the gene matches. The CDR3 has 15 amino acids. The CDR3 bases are TGTGCCATCAGTGAGGGTGACAGGGAGAACACTGAAGCTTTCTTT. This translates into CAISEGDRENTEAFF.

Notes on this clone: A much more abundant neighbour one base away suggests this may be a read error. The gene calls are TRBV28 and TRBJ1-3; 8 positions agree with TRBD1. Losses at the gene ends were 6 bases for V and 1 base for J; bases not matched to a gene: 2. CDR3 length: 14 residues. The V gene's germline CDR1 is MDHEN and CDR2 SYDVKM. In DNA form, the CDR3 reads TGTGCCAGCAGCCGGACAGGGTCTGGAAACACCATATATTTT. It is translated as CASSRTGSGNTIYF.

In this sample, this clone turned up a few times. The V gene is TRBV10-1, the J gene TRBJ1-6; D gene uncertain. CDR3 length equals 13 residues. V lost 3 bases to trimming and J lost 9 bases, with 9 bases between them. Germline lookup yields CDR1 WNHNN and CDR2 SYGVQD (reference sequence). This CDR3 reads CASSEGRISPLHF. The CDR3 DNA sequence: TGCGCCAGCAGTGAAGGTCGGATTTCACCCCTCCACTTT.

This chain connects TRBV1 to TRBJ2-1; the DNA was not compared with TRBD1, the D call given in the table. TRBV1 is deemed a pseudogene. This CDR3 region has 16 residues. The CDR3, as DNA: TGCACCAGCAGCCAAGGGCCGGGACAGTCCTACAATGAGCAGTTCTTC. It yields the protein CTSSQGPGQSYNEQFF.

CDR3 sequence: CADKEGANTEAFF. The CDR3 DNA reads TGTGCCGACAAGGAGGGGGCTAACACTGAAGCTTTCTTT. The rearrangement uses TRBV11-1 and TRBJ1-1, with 7 bases that match TRBD1. Germline-derived CDR1 and CDR2 are SGHAT and FQDESV (reference sequence). CDR3 length: 13 amino acids. With V trimmed by 11 bases and J by 2 bases, 8 bases remained unmatched.

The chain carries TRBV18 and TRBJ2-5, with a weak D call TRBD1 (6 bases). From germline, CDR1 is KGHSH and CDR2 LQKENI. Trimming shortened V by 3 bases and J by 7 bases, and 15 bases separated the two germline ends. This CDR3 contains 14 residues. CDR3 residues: CASSPGTMEATQYF. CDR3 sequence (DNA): TGTGCCAGCTCACCCGGGACAATGGAAGCGACCCAGTACTTC.

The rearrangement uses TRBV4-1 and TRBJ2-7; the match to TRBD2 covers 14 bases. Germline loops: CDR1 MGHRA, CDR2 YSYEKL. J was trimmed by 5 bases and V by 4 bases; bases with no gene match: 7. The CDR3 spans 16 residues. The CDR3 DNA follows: TGCGCCAGCAGCCTGCTTAGGACTAGCGGGAGGCACGAGCAGTACTTC. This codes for CASSLLRTSGRHEQYF.

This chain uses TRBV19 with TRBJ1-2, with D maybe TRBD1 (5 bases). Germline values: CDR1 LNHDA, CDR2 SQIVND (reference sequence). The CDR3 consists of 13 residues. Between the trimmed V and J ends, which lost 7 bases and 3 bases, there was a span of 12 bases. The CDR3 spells CASISGTDYGYTF. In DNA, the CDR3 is TGTGCCAGTATCTCAGGGACGGACTATGGCTACACCTTC.

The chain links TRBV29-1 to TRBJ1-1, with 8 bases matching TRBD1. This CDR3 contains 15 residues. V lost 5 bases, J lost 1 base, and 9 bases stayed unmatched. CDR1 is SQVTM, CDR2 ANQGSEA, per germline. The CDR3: CSVTDRGGSNTEAFF. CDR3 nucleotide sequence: TGCAGCGTTACCGACAGGGGAGGCTCGAACACTGAAGCTTTCTTT. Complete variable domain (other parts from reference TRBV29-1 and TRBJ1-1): SAVISQKPSRDICQRGTSLTIQCQVDSQVTMMFWYRQQPGQSLTLIATANQGSEATYESGFVIDKFPISRPNLTFSTLTVSNMSPEDSSIYLCSVTDRGGSNTEAFFGQGTRLTVV.